A selection of T cell receptor beta chains follows, all from one sample in a study of T cell responses to AZD1222 COVID-19 vaccine. Sequencing used immunoSEQ multiplex PCR; TCRdb keeps in-frame clones, though not all of them. The profile covers about 160,000 clones, with approximately 91% appearing a single time and around 5.9% taken by the ten largest. The sample in question was peripheral blood, obtained on day 0 of AZD1222 vaccination. These receptors were collected from an adult in good health. CDR3s include the opening cysteine and the closing phenylalanine or tryptophan. Fields, in order: D gene, J gene, V gene, clone size, CDR3 protein, CDR3 DNA. The D gene is left open where the match is weak. Only some rows state a clone size, as once, few, many or a class for expanded clones.

D gene: TRBD1
J gene: TRBJ2-7
V gene: TRBV5-4
clone size: .
CDR3 protein: CASSGGQGRDPYEQYF
CDR3 DNA: TGTGCCAGCAGCGGCGGACAGGGCCGAGATCCCTACGAGCAGTACTTC

D gene: .
J gene: TRBJ1-1
V gene: TRBV2
clone size: .
CDR3 protein: CASSKRQLLNTEAFF
CDR3 DNA: TGTGCCAGCAGTAAAAGACAGTTACTGAACACTGAAGCTTTCTTT

D gene: .
J gene: TRBJ2-7
V gene: TRBV27
clone size: .
CDR3 protein: CASSSKGQANYEQYF
CDR3 DNA: TGTGCCAGCAGCTCAAAGGGGCAGGCTAATTACGAGCAGTACTTC

D gene: .
J gene: TRBJ1-1
V gene: TRBV12-3/TRBV12-4
clone size: .
CDR3 protein: CASSLAEAFF
CDR3 DNA: TGTGCCAGCAGTTTAGCTGAAGCTTTCTTT

D gene: TRBD1
J gene: TRBJ1-1
V gene: TRBV5-4
clone size: .
CDR3 protein: CASSPGTGTEAFF
CDR3 DNA: TGTGCCAGCAGCCCAGGGACAGGCACTGAAGCTTTCTTT

D gene: .
J gene: TRBJ1-4
V gene: TRBV7-2
clone size: .
CDR3 protein: CASSFRQGNEKLFF
CDR3 DNA: TGTGCCAGCAGCTTTCGGCAGGGTAATGAAAAACTGTTTTTT

D gene: TRBD2
J gene: TRBJ2-4
V gene: TRBV5-1
clone size: .
CDR3 protein: CASSFGLAGGGVNIQYF
CDR3 DNA: TGCGCCAGCAGCTTCGGACTAGCGGGGGGAGGTGTAAACATTCAGTACTTC

D gene: TRBD1
J gene: TRBJ1-6
V gene: TRBV7-6
clone size: .
CDR3 protein: CASSITGTGGNSPLHF
CDR3 DNA: TGTGCCAGCAGCATAACCGGGACAGGGGGAAATTCACCCCTCCACTTT

D gene: TRBD1
J gene: TRBJ2-5
V gene: TRBV28
clone size: .
CDR3 protein: CASSRTGAIETQYF
CDR3 DNA: TGTGCCAGCAGTCGGACAGGGGCGATAGAGACCCAGTACTTC

D gene: .
J gene: TRBJ1-2
V gene: TRBV18
clone size: few
CDR3 protein: CASSPGPVANYGYTF
CDR3 DNA: TGTGCCAGCTCACCCGGGCCGGTAGCTAACTATGGCTACACCTTC

D gene: .
J gene: TRBJ1-1
V gene: TRBV30
clone size: .
CDR3 protein: CAWSVPVEAFF
CDR3 DNA: TGTGCCTGGAGTGTACCCGTTGAAGCTTTCTTT

D gene: TRBD1
J gene: TRBJ2-7
V gene: TRBV25-1
clone size: .
CDR3 protein: CASSRDRVGEQYF
CDR3 DNA: TGTGCCAGCAGTAGGGACAGGGTCGGCGAGCAGTACTTC

D gene: TRBD1
J gene: TRBJ2-7
V gene: TRBV25-1
clone size: .
CDR3 protein: CASSQSGQGFMQYF
CDR3 DNA: TGTGCCAGCAGTCAATCTGGACAGGGGTTCATGCAGTACTTC

D gene: TRBD2
J gene: TRBJ2-2
V gene: TRBV7-7
clone size: .
CDR3 protein: CASSRASGDTGELFF
CDR3 DNA: TGTGCTAGCAGCCGGGCTAGCGGGGACACCGGGGAGCTGTTTTTT

D gene: .
J gene: TRBJ2-5
V gene: TRBV9
clone size: once
CDR3 protein: CASSVGGEETQYF
CDR3 DNA: TGTGCCAGCAGCGTCGGTGGGGAAGAGACCCAGTACTTC

D gene: .
J gene: TRBJ1-2
V gene: TRBV6-2/TRBV6-3
clone size: few
CDR3 protein: CASSRDRFYGYTF
CDR3 DNA: TGTGCCAGCAGCCGAGACAGATTCTATGGCTACACCTTC

D gene: TRBD1
J gene: TRBJ1-6
V gene: TRBV12-3/TRBV12-4
clone size: .
CDR3 protein: CASTGQNNSPLHF
CDR3 DNA: TGTGCCAGCACGGGACAGAATAATTCACCCCTCCACTTT

D gene: .
J gene: TRBJ1-2
V gene: TRBV28
clone size: .
CDR3 protein: CASSLTWGGYTF
CDR3 DNA: TGTGCCAGCAGCTTGACATGGGGTGGCTACACCTTC

D gene: .
J gene: TRBJ1-2
V gene: TRBV7-8
clone size: .
CDR3 protein: CASSLLGSPGSYTF
CDR3 DNA: TGTGCCAGCAGCTTATTGGGCAGCCCGGGTAGCTACACCTTC

D gene: .
J gene: TRBJ1-3
V gene: TRBV5-6
clone size: once
CDR3 protein: CASSPMGPLGNTIYF
CDR3 DNA: TGTGCCAGCAGCCCGATGGGTCCGTTGGGAAACACCATATATTTT

D gene: TRBD1
J gene: TRBJ1-1
V gene: TRBV5-1
clone size: .
CDR3 protein: CASSIGHIRTGPNTEAFF
CDR3 DNA: TGCGCCAGCAGCATAGGACATATTAGGACAGGACCGAACACTGAAGCTTTCTTT

D gene: TRBD2
J gene: TRBJ2-3
V gene: TRBV4-3
clone size: .
CDR3 protein: CASSQIGPAGANTDTQYF
CDR3 DNA: TGCGCCAGCAGCCAAATCGGTCCCGCGGGAGCCAACACAGATACGCAGTATTTT

D gene: .
J gene: TRBJ1-5
V gene: TRBV5-1
clone size: .
CDR3 protein: CASSPDGNQPQHF
CDR3 DNA: TGCGCCAGCAGCCCCGACGGCAATCAGCCCCAGCATTTT

D gene: .
J gene: TRBJ2-1
V gene: TRBV5-8
clone size: .
CDR3 protein: CASRPAYNEQFF
CDR3 DNA: TGTGCTTCCAGGCCGGCGTACAATGAGCAGTTCTTC

D gene: .
J gene: TRBJ2-2
V gene: TRBV6-2/TRBV6-3
clone size: few
CDR3 protein: CASSYQSTGELFF
CDR3 DNA: TGTGCCAGCAGTTATCAGTCGACCGGGGAGCTGTTTTTT

D gene: TRBD1
J gene: TRBJ2-1
V gene: TRBV27
clone size: .
CDR3 protein: CASSLFEQGPYNEQFF
CDR3 DNA: TGTGCCAGCAGTTTATTTGAACAGGGGCCCTACAATGAGCAGTTCTTC

D gene: .
J gene: TRBJ2-5
V gene: TRBV20-1
clone size: once
CDR3 protein: CSATQEETQYF
CDR3 DNA: TGCAGTGCTACTCAAGAAGAGACCCAGTACTTC

D gene: .
J gene: TRBJ1-3
V gene: TRBV19
clone size: .
CDR3 protein: CASSIGVTGNTIYF
CDR3 DNA: TGTGCCAGTAGTATTGGGGTGACTGGAAACACCATATATTTT

D gene: .
J gene: TRBJ1-4
V gene: TRBV5-1
clone size: .
CDR3 protein: CASSLTGTPLGEKLFF
CDR3 DNA: TGCGCCAGCAGCCTTACCGGGACCCCCCTGGGGGAAAAACTGTTTTTT

D gene: TRBD1
J gene: TRBJ1-6
V gene: TRBV27
clone size: .
CDR3 protein: CASSPGTGGGVRSPLHF
CDR3 DNA: TGTGCCAGCAGTCCGGGGACAGGGGGCGGGGTCCGTTCACCCCTCCACTTT

D gene: .
J gene: TRBJ1-4
V gene: TRBV4-2
clone size: few
CDR3 protein: CASSHQQLETNEKLFF
CDR3 DNA: TGTGCCAGCAGCCATCAGCAACTTGAAACTAATGAAAAACTGTTTTTT

D gene: .
J gene: TRBJ2-2
V gene: TRBV30
clone size: once
CDR3 protein: CAWGAYGELFF
CDR3 DNA: TGTGCCTGGGGGGCTTATGGGGAGCTGTTTTTT

D gene: .
J gene: TRBJ1-3
V gene: TRBV11-2
clone size: .
CDR3 protein: CASSLDLNPPDIYF
CDR3 DNA: TGTGCCAGCAGCTTAGATCTTAATCCACCCGACATATATTTT

D gene: .
J gene: TRBJ1-4
V gene: TRBV11-2
clone size: .
CDR3 protein: CASSKSGQPNEKLFF
CDR3 DNA: TGTGCCAGCAGCAAGAGTGGGCAGCCAAATGAAAAACTGTTTTTT

D gene: TRBD2
J gene: TRBJ2-7
V gene: TRBV7-2
clone size: .
CDR3 protein: CASSLELAGAREQYF
CDR3 DNA: TGTGCCAGCAGCTTAGAGTTAGCGGGAGCGAGGGAGCAGTACTTC